This T cell receptor (beta chain) is from a study of early T cells in non-severe SARS-CoV-2 infection. Across the whole study: Sequencing used unsorted whole-blood bulk RNA, so chains lack pairing. Findings and caveats of the study: Matching against VDJdb likely underestimated virus-specific expansions, favoring anti-spike CD8.

A word on this clonotype: No antigen is known for it.

Individual cDNA molecules received unique molecular identifiers. TCRdb re-analysed the 5' RACE reads in MiXCR, keeping a single row per CDR3 protein. The data contain about 48,000 distinct CDR3 sequences, 7% to 9% of them singletons. The CDR3 runs to 15 residues. CDR1 is SGDLS, CDR2 YYNGEE, per germline. V was pared by 0 bases and J by 0 bases, with 7 bases between. This receptor was obtained from an adult who was a healthcare worker with PCR-confirmed SARS-CoV-2 infection or an uninfected control (not recorded which). The chain recombines TRBV9 with TRBJ2-1; D perhaps matches TRBD2 (6 bases). Sequencing input: whole blood. The CDR3 is CASSVGGISYNEQFF. In DNA form, the CDR3 reads TGTGCCAGCAGCGTAGGCGGGATCTCCTACAATGAGCAGTTCTTC.